The entry below gives a single T cell receptor (beta chain) sequence along with its context. Antigen: not known. CDR1 is SGDLS and CDR2 is YYNGEE in the germline V gene. CDR3 length equals 17 residues. V shed 1 base and J 5 bases; nucleotides not matched to a gene: 9. Both 60 Vbeta primers and 13 Jbeta primers went into the PCR. Here immunoSEQ multiplex PCR was the method, and the copy in TCRdb shows in-frame clones only, minus some. The sample lists more than 130,000 clones, around 83% occurring once. This sample is drawn from a study of cytomegalovirus exposure and HLA in healthy donors. Study-level information: For the roughly 370 genotyped donors, approximately 83% fell within the Caucasian-associated ancestry cluster. Whole-study results and caveats: From TCR beta sequences, most subjects' HLA-A and HLA-B alleles were reportedly predicted accurately. The productive fraction for most TCR beta V segments was about 90% or about 30% in an earlier analysis.

Sequenced sample: PBMCs. This chain joins TRBV9 and TRBJ2-1, with 10 nucleotides matching TRBD2. The receptor was isolated from a middle-aged man in good health and CMV-seropositive. DNA for the CDR3: TGTGCCAGCAGCGTACTAGCGGGAGTTGGGGAGGACAATGAGCAGTTCTTC. This codes for CASSVLAGVGEDNEQFF.